This TCR beta chain was sequenced in a study of T cells after yellow fever vaccination (dated by TCRdb to the late 2010s). With regard to the full study: Libraries from fractions with low cell numbers were prepared with the SMART-Seq v4 Ultra Low Input RNA kit. To follow T-cell clones before and after both primary and booster YFV17D yellow fever vaccination, bulk TCR alpha and beta repertoires underwent longitudinal sequencing. Two healthy male donors, one aged 18 to 29 and one aged 30 to 39 years, were included in the cohort. Bulk PBMC replicates and cell subsets were isolated from blood drawn at multiple timepoints before and after both primary and secondary immunization.

TCR cDNA was synthesized by 5'RACE template switching, through which a universal primer site and unique molecular identifiers were introduced. Priming for cDNA synthesis came from both the TCR alpha and TCR beta constant segments. Library amplification involved two PCR steps, and the second step added sample barcodes and sequencing adapters. Sequencing of libraries was done on Illumina HiSeq 2500 (2x100 bp) or NovaSeq (2x150 bp). Per the source publication's procedure: Demultiplexing of reads and collapsing into UMI consensus sequences were performed with MIGEC, and V(D)J alignment was carried out with MiXCR. Using edgeR on replicate PBMC samples, clonotypes were called vaccine-responding if FDR was below 0.01 and the log2 fold change was above 5 up to day 15. Bulk clonotypes were assigned CD4 or CD8 identity according to which sequenced CD4 or CD8 repertoire held them at higher abundance. Using fastp trimming at Q25 and MiXCR clonotype assembly, TCRdb reanalyzed the public sequencing data and kept in-frame beta chains. Each entry is one CDR3 protein sequence, shown with its most common DNA and genes. The V and J calls, along with clone size, are taken from TCRdb and not from the paper's own processing. The sample has more than 65,000 distinct CDR3 sequences on record, approximately 7.3% of them singletons. The top ten clonotypes cover around 28% of the sample.

This clonotype came up many times. The specificity of this receptor is unknown. No much larger clonotype is one base removed from it; base qualities were not supplied. According to the study, the label for this sample's treatment or condition signals: live attenuated yellow fever vaccine strain. PBMCs were isolated from peripheral blood using a standard Ficoll-Paque protocol. CD4 and CD8 T-cell fractions were isolated with Dynabeads CD4 and CD8 positive selection kits. TriZol was used to extract RNA from bulk PBMCs, from CD4 and CD8 fractions, and from dextramer-positive and dextramer-negative fractions. Results the study describes overall, beyond this receptor: Computational filtering was required because FACS-sorted repertoires could contain abundant contaminating clonotypes from the bulk population. After the booster, most clones that had expanded after primary vaccination were detected again (around 97% of CD4 and more than 80% of CD8), suggesting broad maintenance of memory. Compared with the primary T-cell response, the secondary T-cell response was weaker but faster, peaking on day 5 rather than day 15. A small fraction of clonotypes appeared in both the CD4 and CD8 compartments, likely as a result of convergent recombination. Only two donors were included in the study, so the extent to which the findings can be generalized is limited.

CDR1 and CDR2 are drawn from the germline V gene: SGDLS, YYNGEE. Trimming costs V 3 bases and J 0 bases, and their ends lie 15 bases apart. The cysteine opens and the phenylalanine closes a CDR3 of 16 amino acids. Only the CDR3 portion is preserved as DNA: 48 bases, with reading frame beginning at the first base. The sequence links TRBV9 to TRBJ1-1; TRBD1 is a weak D gene call, 6 bases matching. The origin of this receptor is a man aged 18-30 years who received the YFV17D yellow fever vaccine. Material: CD8+ T cells sorted from PBMCs, obtained 10 days after the first yellow fever vaccination. The bases are TGTGCCAGCAGCGGTTACAGGGAAACTGTGAACACTGAAGCTTTCTTT. This sequence encodes CASSGYRETVNTEAFF.